These 12 T cell receptor beta chains originate from one sample sequenced in a study of regulatory T cells in long-lasting Graves disease. CDR3 regions were amplified by Arm-PCR using iRepertoire HTBI primers to build TCR beta libraries. Via MiXCR, TCRdb re-called the multiplex PCR reads, giving one row per CDR3 protein. Here the sample spans a few hundred thousand distinct CDR3 sequences, about 15% being singletons. Sample time point: newly diagnosed GD, antithyroid drugs for less than 3 months. After RNA was extracted from PBMCs, the TCR library was made from it. These same data were also listed under a study on T cells in Graves' hyperthyroidism and ophthalmopathy.

Sequenced material: peripheral blood mononuclear cells (PBMCs), taken at new diagnosis, from a patient treated with antithyroid drugs. These receptor sequences come from a woman aged 18-29 years with Graves disease.

Of note for this clonotype: A much larger clone lies a single base off, so this may be a read error. This chain links TRBV7-3 with TRBJ2-3; 7 bases are a match to TRBD2. The CDR3 totals 14 residues. CDR1 SGHTA and CDR2 FQGTGA come from the germline V gene. CDR3 bases: TGTGCCGGCAGCTTGTGGGGGGGGGCAGATACGCAGTATTTT. This codes for CAGSLWGGADTQYF.

This clonotype was seen at least ten times. Here the CDR3 reads CALGEGTLNEQFF. The CDR3 DNA is TGTGCCCTCGGGGAGGGAACTCTCAATGAGCAGTTCTTC. The chain uses TRBV5-4 and TRBJ2-1; 7 nucleotides match TRBD2. The length of the CDR3 is 13 residues. Germline CDR1 is SGHNT and CDR2 is YYREEE (reference sequence). Unmatched junction bases numbered 10, after V lost 10 bases and J lost 6 bases. Full variable domain (remainder filled in from reference TRBV5-4 and TRBJ2-1): ETGVTQSPTHLIKTRGQQVTLRCSSQSGHNTVSWYQQALGQGPQFIFQYYREEENGRGNFPPRFSGLQFPNYSSELNVNALELDDSALYLCALGEGTLNEQFFGPGTRLTVL.

This clonotype appeared many times. The CDR3 sequence is CASSLVPRGGSYEQYF. The CDR3 DNA sequence: TGTGCCAGCAGCTTGGTTCCCAGGGGAGGATCCTACGAGCAGTACTTC. The chain is built from TRBV7-9 and TRBJ2-7; D possibly matches TRBD1 or TRBD2 (6 bases each). Trimming left V 3 bases short and J 1 base short, with 16 bases between. The CDR3 runs 16 residues. The germline gives CDR1 SEHNR, CDR2 FQNEAQ (reference sequence).

This clonotype came up many times. The rearrangement links TRBV29-1 to TRBJ2-5; TRBD1 might be the D (6 bases). V dropped 3 bases and J dropped 5 bases, with 13 bases sitting between them. The CDR3 length is 13 residues. The germline CDR1 and CDR2 sequences are SQVTM and ANQGSEA. DNA for the CDR3: TGCAGCGTTGACAGGGGCCAGTCGGAGACCCAGTACTTC. Protein: CSVDRGQSETQYF. Based on the CDR3 plus reference TRBV29-1 and TRBJ2-5, the full variable domain is SAVISQKPSRDICQRGTSLTIQCQVDSQVTMMFWYRQQPGQSLTLIATANQGSEATYESGFVIDKFPISRPNLTFSTLTVSNMSPEDSSIYLCSVDRGQSETQYFGPGTRLLVL.

This chain connects TRBV7-3 to TRBJ2-2; 9 nucleotides align to TRBD1. CDR1 SGHTA and CDR2 FQGTGA come from the germline V gene. The CDR3 covers 14 residues. V shed 5 bases, J shed 4 bases, and the junction held 2 bases outside the gene matches. Here the CDR3 reads CASSGTGITGELFF. For the CDR3, the DNA is TGTGCCAGCAGCGGGACAGGGATCACCGGGGAGCTGTTTTTT.

In its sample, this clonotype was seen many times. This chain uses TRBV12-3 or TRBV12-4 with TRBJ2-7; D possibly corresponds to TRBD1 (5 bases). CDR3 size: 14 residues. The V gene lost 2 bases and the J gene lost 6 bases, with 14 bases spanning the gap. The DNA of the CDR3 is TGTGCCAGCAGTTTATTAGGGGCGCTAGGCGAGCAGTACTTC. Its protein is CASSLLGALGEQYF.

There are a few counts of this clonotype. The J gene is TRBJ2-1, the V gene TRBV7-2, with a possible D match to TRBD2 (7 bases). The CDR3 totals 12 residues. Deletions cut 5 bases from V and 12 bases from J, with 14 bases between. Looked up from germline, CDR1 is SGHTA and CDR2 is FQGNSA. The CDR3 sequence is CASSKRGGGQFF. The CDR3 bases are TGTGCCAGCAGCAAGAGGGGGGGGGGGCAGTTCTTC. The variable domain in full, with the rest retrieved from reference TRBV7-2 and TRBJ2-1, is GAGVSQSPSNKVTEKGKDVELRCDPISGHTALYWYRQSLGQGLEFLIYFQGNSAPDKSGLPSDRFSAERTGGSVSTLTIQRTQQEDSAVYLCASSKRGGGQFFGPGTRLTVL.

This clonotype was counted ten times or more. J is TRBJ2-7 and V is TRBV28, with TRBD1 matching over 7 bases. This CDR3 has 19 amino acids. Losses at the gene ends were 2 bases for V and 0 bases for J; bases not matched to a gene: 16. Germline V gene sequence: CDR1 MDHEN, CDR2 SYDVKM. Here the CDR3 reads CASSLVWGTRDRASYEQYF. The CDR3 DNA follows: TGTGCCAGCAGTTTAGTTTGGGGGACCCGAGACAGGGCCTCCTACGAGCAGTACTTC.

Ten or more counts support this clonotype. The chain has TRBV3-1 and TRBJ2-1; the D gene is possibly TRBD2 (5 bases). The V end lost 0 bases, the J end lost 10 bases, and 10 bases lay between the germline ends. This CDR3 is 13 amino acids long. Germline loops: CDR1 LGHDT, CDR2 YNNKEL (reference sequence). The chain's CDR3 is CASSQDEVAEQFF. In DNA, the CDR3 is TGTGCCAGCAGCCAAGATGAGGTAGCGGAGCAGTTCTTC.

This clonotype has a handful of counts. This sequence joins TRBV28 and TRBJ1-6, with no clear D. Germline V gene data show CDR1 as MDHEN and CDR2 as SYDVKM. Trimming pared 3 bases from V and 10 bases from J, leaving 10 bases between. The CDR3 runs 13 residues. The CDR3 DNA follows: TGTGCCAGCAGTTTTCGGGGTGGATCACCCCTCCACTTT. Its protein product is CASSFRGGSPLHF.

The table lists this clonotype with many counts. The chain joins TRBV20-1 to TRBJ2-7; 7 positions agree with TRBD2. Germline V CDR1 and CDR2: DFQATT, SNEGSKA (reference sequence). The junction had 3 bases not matched to a gene; V was cut back by 5 bases and J by 2 bases. This CDR3 is built from 12 residues. CDR3 protein: CSAGGGTYEQYF. Written as DNA, the CDR3 is TGCAGTGCTGGCGGGGGAACCTACGAGCAGTACTTC.

V usage is TRBV28 and J usage is TRBJ1-2, with TRBD1 matching over 7 bases. Unmatched junction bases numbered 21, after V lost 6 bases and J lost 8 bases. Germline CDR1 is MDHEN and CDR2 is SYDVKM. The CDR3 is 17 residues long. Here the CDR3 reads CASSLGGFGRRFGGYTF. CDR3 DNA sequence: TGTGCCAGCAGCCTAGGGGGCTTTGGACGTCGGTTTGGGGGCTACACCTTC.